Presented here are 5 T cell receptor beta chains from one specimen sequenced in a study of blood T cell repertoires in COVID-19. Sequencing used immunoSEQ multiplex PCR; TCRdb keeps in-frame clones, though not all of them. This sample carries roughly 250,000 clones, about 90% of them seen once, and the ten largest clones take 2.3%. The specimen sequenced was peripheral blood. Receptors were obtained from a woman aged 50 to 60 with acute or convalescent COVID-19.

The V call is TRBV28, the J call TRBJ2-7; 7 bases are shared with TRBD1. The CDR3 covers 15 residues. Germline V gene data show CDR1 as MDHEN and CDR2 as SYDVKM. V gave up 3 bases and J gave up 4 bases; unmatched junction bases: 9. This chain's CDR3 is CASSFPRTGSYEQYF. The CDR3 DNA reads TGTGCCAGCAGTTTCCCCCGGACAGGCTCTTACGAGCAGTACTTC.

There are a few counts of this clone. The rearrangement joins TRBV5-1 to TRBJ1-4, with TRBD1 matching over 7 bases. The V segment lost 0 bases and the J segment 0 bases; nucleotides outside the gene matches: 5. Germline V gene sequence: CDR1 SGHRS, CDR2 YFSETQ. The CDR3 covers 17 residues. CDR3 loop: CASSLVIQGATNEKLFF. CDR3 coding DNA: TGCGCCAGCAGCTTGGTAATTCAGGGGGCAACTAATGAAAAACTGTTTTTT.

The gene calls are TRBV5-1 and TRBJ1-1; 9 positions match TRBD1. CDR1 SGHRS and CDR2 YFSETQ come from the germline V gene. The ends lost 2 bases at V and 4 bases at J; junction bases unmatched: 9. The CDR3 has 16 residues. The CDR3 DNA sequence: TGCGCCAGCAGCTTATTGCTGACAGGGGGGAGCACTGAAGCTTTCTTT. Amino acids: CASSLLLTGGSTEAFF.

V gene TRBV6-2 or TRBV6-3 combines with J gene TRBJ2-1, with 10 bases lining up with TRBD2. This CDR3 is 15 amino acids long. The J segment lost 0 bases and the V segment lost 5 bases, leaving 1 base of the junction unmatched. Germline V gives CDR1 MNHEY, CDR2 SVGEGT. The CDR3 protein is CASSQREGSYNEQFF. DNA for the CDR3: TGTGCCAGCAGTCAGCGGGAGGGCTCCTACAATGAGCAGTTCTTC.

V gene TRBV27 combines with J gene TRBJ1-1, with no clear D. The CDR3 is 12 residues long. Germline CDR1 is MNHEY and CDR2 is SMNVEV (reference sequence). The ends were cut back, 3 bases at V and 5 bases at J, with 7 bases in the middle. CDR3 nucleotides: TGTGCCAGCAGTTTCGCAGGTACTGAAGCTTTCTTT. Its protein is CASSFAGTEAFF.